Below, one TCR beta chain is given with its context. The data belong to a study of T cells after yellow fever vaccination. TCRdb fed the 5' RACE reads into MiXCR, producing one record per CDR3 protein. The sample includes 500,000 to 650,000 distinct CDR3 sequences, 9% to 15% of them seen just once. Germline CDR1 is ENHRY and CDR2 is SYGVKD. This CDR3 has 17 amino acids. Trimming pared 1 base from V and 0 bases from J, leaving 13 bases between. The receptor comes from a man in his thirties or forties who received the YFV17D yellow fever vaccine. The V gene is TRBV10-3, the J gene TRBJ2-1, with D possibly being TRBD2 (7 bases). The starting material was PBMCs, obtained on the day of the yellow fever booster vaccination. CDR3 sequence reads: CAISELGGVSSYNEQFF. CDR3 in DNA: TGTGCCATCAGTGAGTTAGGGGGGGTCAGCTCCTACAATGAGCAGTTCTTC.